The 19 T cell receptor beta chains below were found in one sample sequenced in a study of cytomegalovirus exposure and HLA in healthy donors. 60 Vbeta and 13 Jbeta primers were used in PCR. Sequenced by immunoSEQ multiplex PCR; TCRdb stores in-frame clones only, minus some. This sample carries around 170,000 clones, about 80% of them seen once, and the ten largest clones take approximately 0.55%. Source material: PBMCs. The receptors here all came from a woman aged 50 to 65 in good health and CMV-seronegative.

The chain has TRBV28 and TRBJ2-3; TRBD1 matches at 9 bases. Germline-derived CDR1 and CDR2 are MDHEN and SYDVKM. With 6 bases clipped from V and 2 bases from J, the junction kept 9 bases outside the gene matches. The length of the CDR3 is 16 residues. The CDR3 is CASRSRDRDNTDTQYF. The CDR3, as DNA: TGTGCCAGCAGATCACGGGACAGGGACAACACAGATACGCAGTATTTT.

The CDR3 DNA is TGTGCCAGCGGCCGGGGGGCCCCTGAGGGAGAGACCCAGTACTTC. It is translated as CASGRGAPEGETQYF. This rearrangement joins TRBV9 to TRBJ2-5; possible D gene TRBD2, 7 bases. Germline V CDR1 and CDR2: SGDLS, YYNGEE. CDR3 length equals 15 residues. V lost 7 bases and J lost 4, with 20 bases in between.

J is TRBJ1-3 and V is TRBV28, with D maybe TRBD1 (6 bases). The CDR3 totals 12 residues. CDR1 and CDR2 (germline): MDHEN, SYDVKM. The ends were cut back, 9 bases at V and 4 bases at J, with 10 bases in the middle. DNA for the CDR3: TGTGCCAGTACAGGGACCGGAAACACCATATATTTT. Translating gives CASTGTGNTIYF.

V gene TRBV11-3 combines with J gene TRBJ2-2; D remains ambiguous. The CDR3 length is 12 residues. Per germline, CDR1 SGHNT and CDR2 YENEEA. Trimming took off 7 bases at V and 6 bases at J, with 9 bases between the two ends. CDR3 sequence reads: CASTGRAGELFF. The CDR3 nucleotides read TGTGCCAGCACGGGTCGAGCCGGGGAGCTGTTTTTT.

This clone came up a few times. The chain joins TRBV10-3 to TRBJ1-2; no clear D. Looked up from germline, CDR1 is ENHRY and CDR2 is SYGVKD. The CDR3 extends over 13 amino acids. V was shortened by 2 bases and J by 5 bases, with 9 bases between the two germline ends. DNA for the CDR3: TGTGCCATCAGTGAGGCAGGTCCATATGGCTACACCTTC. Amino acid sequence: CAISEAGPYGYTF.

The chain joins TRBV5-1 to TRBJ1-3; maybe TRBD1 (6 bases). Trimming pared 1 base from V and 4 bases from J, leaving 12 bases between. The germline gives CDR1 SGHRS, CDR2 YFSETQ. CDR3 length: 15 residues. The CDR3 here is CASSLSGEWGNTIYF. The DNA for the CDR3 is TGCGCCAGCAGCTTGTCAGGGGAGTGGGGAAACACCATATATTTT.

This clone was picked up one time. The CDR3 DNA reads as TGTGCCAGTAGTGCGGGTACGGGTTCCGTCAGCCCCTACGAGCAGTACTTC. Translating it yields CASSAGTGSVSPYEQYF. The gene calls are TRBV19 and TRBJ2-7; maybe TRBD2 (5 bases). V was pared by 5 bases and J by 2 bases, with 22 bases between. CDR3 length equals 17 residues. In germline, CDR1 is LNHDA, CDR2 SQIVND (reference sequence).

This clone has just one count. V gene TRBV7-3 combines with J gene TRBJ2-5, with 11 bases fitting TRBD1. V lost 5 bases and J lost 9; bases outside the gene matches: 8. The V gene's germline CDR1 is SGHTA and CDR2 FQGTGA. This CDR3 region has 14 residues. As DNA, the CDR3 is TGTGCCAGCAGCGCGGCGGGGGGACAGGGGGCCCAGTACTTC. Amino acid sequence: CASSAAGGQGAQYF.

V and J are TRBV7-2 and TRBJ1-5; 7 positions match TRBD1. The ends lost 5 bases at V and 6 bases at J; junction bases unmatched: 7. Germline CDR1 reads SGHTA; CDR2 reads FQGNSA. This CDR3 is built from 14 residues. The CDR3 reads CASSLGTAAQPQHF. CDR3 DNA: TGTGCCAGCAGCCTTGGGACAGCGGCTCAGCCCCAGCATTTT.

The chain combines TRBV11-2 with TRBJ2-7, with D possibly matching TRBD1 (5 bases). With 1 base removed from V and 2 bases from J, the gap between germline ends came to 15 bases. Germline CDR1 and CDR2: SGHAT and FQNNGV. This CDR3 has 16 amino acids. As DNA, the CDR3 is TGTGCCAGCAGCTTAGCTCAGGACATCCCCACCTACGAGCAGTACTTC. It codes for CASSLAQDIPTYEQYF.

The chain employs TRBV6-5 and TRBJ1-2; a weak D match, TRBD1 (5 bases). Trimming removed 6 bases at V and 3 bases at J, with 11 bases between. There are 13 residues in the CDR3. The germline gives CDR1 MNHEY, CDR2 SVGAGI. CDR3 sequence: CASSRDAHYGYTF. The DNA for the CDR3 is TGTGCCAGCAGCAGGGATGCCCACTATGGCTACACCTTC.

The chain is built from TRBV6-4 and TRBJ2-1; 10 bases fit TRBD1. The CDR3 runs to 16 residues. The germline V gene has CDR1 MRHNA and CDR2 SNTAGT. With 6 bases clipped from V and 9 bases from J, the junction kept 14 bases outside the gene matches. The CDR3 DNA reads as TGTGCCAGCAGCCGCCACCCGGGACAGGGGCACCGTGAGCAGTTCTTC. This translates into CASSRHPGQGHREQFF.

The gene calls are TRBV5-6 and TRBJ2-2, with TRBD2 matching 10 bases. The germline V gene has CDR1 SGHDT and CDR2 YYEEEE. V shed 0 bases, J shed 7 bases, and the junction held 6 bases outside the gene matches. The CDR3 is 16 amino acids. The CDR3 region has the DNA TGTGCCAGCAGCTTGGGGCTAGCGGGAGAGTTCGGGGAGCTGTTTTTT. This codes for CASSLGLAGEFGELFF. Combining the CDR3 with reference TRBV5-6 and TRBJ2-2 gives the whole variable domain DAGVTQSPTHLIKTRGQQVTLRCSPKSGHDTVSWYQQALGQGPQFIFQYYEEEERQRGNFPDRFSGHQFPNYSSELNVNALLLGDSALYLCASSLGLAGEFGELFFGEGSRLTVL.

J is TRBJ2-7 and V is TRBV2; 9 bases match TRBD1. CDR3 size: 14 residues. The J segment lost 0 bases and the V segment lost 9 bases, leaving 6 bases of the junction unmatched. The germline gives CDR1 SNHLY, CDR2 FYNNEI. The CDR3 here is CASKGQGSSYEQYF. CDR3 nucleotides: TGTGCCAGTAAGGGACAGGGTTCCTCCTACGAGCAGTACTTC.

A note on this clone: One end of the junction is discordant with germline, which a read error may explain. The V call is TRBV7-2, the J call TRBJ1-2; 8 bases map to TRBD1. The V gene's germline CDR1 is SGHTA and CDR2 FQGNSA. This CDR3 region has 15 residues. CDR3 protein: CVSSTQTGDPTGYTF. The CDR3 nucleotides read TGTGTCAGCAGCACCCAGACAGGGGACCCGACTGGCTACACCTTC. Filled out from reference TRBV7-2 and TRBJ1-2, the complete variable domain reads GAGVSQSPSNKVTEKGKDVELRCDPISGHTALYWYRQSLGQGLEFLIYFQGNSAPDKSGLPSDRFSAERTGGSVSTLTIQRTQQEDSAVYLCVSSTQTGDPTGYTFGSGTRLTVV.

The rearrangement uses TRBV6-1 and TRBJ1-2, with 8 bases that match TRBD1. V lost 0 bases and J lost 4; bases outside the gene matches: 10. The germline CDR1 and CDR2 sequences are MNHNS and SASEGT. The CDR3 length is 17 residues. CDR3 amino acids: CASSEATSGGAGYGYTF. The CDR3 bases are TGTGCCAGCAGTGAAGCCACCTCAGGGGGCGCCGGCTATGGCTACACCTTC.

The chain has TRBV7-8 and TRBJ2-5, with 15 bases aligning to TRBD2. With V trimmed by 3 bases and J by 4 bases, 15 bases remained unmatched. There are 20 residues in the CDR3. Germline V CDR1 and CDR2: SGHVS, FQNEAQ. CDR3 residues: CASSLGGRTSGGAFPETQYF. CDR3 sequence (DNA): TGTGCCAGCAGCTTGGGGGGCCGGACTAGCGGGGGGGCTTTTCCAGAGACCCAGTACTTC.

The chain carries TRBV25-1 and TRBJ2-1; perhaps TRBD1 as D (6 bases). Trimming took 7 bases from V and 10 from J, leaving 14 bases between them. CDR3 size: 12 residues. The germline V gene encodes CDR1 MGHDK and CDR2 SYGVNS. Here the CDR3 reads CASKQGTTEQFF. CDR3 DNA: TGTGCCAGCAAGCAAGGGACAACGGAGCAGTTCTTC.

The V and J genes are TRBV11-1 and TRBJ2-7, with a tentative D call TRBD1 (5 bases). The CDR3 totals 11 residues. V gave up 2 bases and J gave up 13 bases, with 12 bases separating them. Germline V gene lookup returns CDR1 SGHAT and CDR2 FQDESV (reference sequence). The CDR3 nucleotides are TGTGCCAGCAGCTTACCCCAAACAGGTTACTTC. This codes for CASSLPQTGYF.